The clone carrying this T cell receptor (beta chain) turned up a few times. The authors' processing: How many nucleated cells were present was estimated from reference gene primer amplification. The method was immunoSEQ multiplex PCR; TCRdb's version includes in-frame clones alone and lacks a portion of them. V and J calls and clone size are given by that table; D and trimming were obtained from the DNA. The repertoire holds roughly 500,000 clones, with 75% to 90% as singletons. V gave up 5 bases and J gave up 0 bases; unmatched junction bases: 10. The germline CDR1 and CDR2 sequences are GTSNPN and SVGIG (reference sequence). The CDR3 spans 16 residues. The data derive from a study of blood T cell repertoires in COVID-19. Study-level background: Specimens from acute and convalescent COVID-19 originated in the United States, Italy and Spain. PBMCs, B-cell-depleted T cells, or T cells provided the cDNA or gDNA that made up the material.

This clonotype was sampled from a human donor in a cohort sampled during active COVID-19. J is TRBJ2-3 and V is TRBV30, with 8 positions matching TRBD2. The specimen was peripheral blood. The CDR3 DNA reads as TGTGCCTGGTCGGGTATAGCGGGGTCTAGCACAGATACGCAGTATTTT. Amino acid sequence: CAWSGIAGSSTDTQYF.